Below are 28 T cell receptor beta chains sequenced from a single sample in a study of beta chain features in type 1 diabetes. The sequenced template was cDNA made from the entire isolated RNA. Profiled with immunoSEQ multiplex PCR; TCRdb holds only in-frame clones, not every one. The data hold a few hundred thousand clones, with about 10% observed a single time. Whole-study results and caveats: Among patients with Type 1 diabetes, TCRB CDR3s were moderately but significantly shorter in every one of the four CD4+ subsets.

These receptors have no known antigen. Sequenced material: central memory CD4+ T cells from blood. The source of these receptors is a man aged 25-45 years with type 1 diabetes.

The V and J genes are TRBV5-1 and TRBJ1-2; D remains unclear. The CDR3 is 15 residues long. Germline V lookup: CDR1 SGHRS, CDR2 YFSETQ. V was shortened by 2 bases and J by 7 bases, with 18 bases between the two germline ends. DNA of the CDR3: TGCGCCAGCAGCTTATCGGGTACGGGGTTAGGTGGCTACACCTTC. This encodes CASSLSGTGLGGYTF.

The chain is built from TRBV5-1 and TRBJ2-5; D is tentatively TRBD1 or TRBD2 (5 bases each). V shed 0 bases and J shed 5 bases, with 17 bases lying between them. The CDR3 sequence is 16 residues long. Germline loops: CDR1 SGHRS, CDR2 YFSETQ. The CDR3, as DNA: TGCGCCAGCAGCTTGGAGGGGACCCTCGGAGTTGAGACCCAGTACTTC. It translates to CASSLEGTLGVETQYF.

The chain recombines TRBV5-6 with TRBJ1-1; TRBD1 agrees at 7 bases. CDR1 is SGHDT and CDR2 is YYEEEE in the germline V gene. CDR3 size: 13 residues. Trimming at V came to 4 bases and at J to 5 bases, leaving 5 bases not matched to a gene. Written as DNA, the CDR3 is TGTGCCAGCAGCCGAGAGGACAGGACTGAAGCTTTCTTT. It encodes CASSREDRTEAFF.

This clone was counted only a few times. J is TRBJ2-1 and V is TRBV29-1; D assignment may be TRBD1 or TRBD2 (5 bases each). This CDR3 spans 15 amino acids. The germline V gene encodes CDR1 SQVTM and CDR2 ANQGSEA. With 3 bases removed from V and 5 bases from J, the gap between germline ends came to 17 bases. The CDR3 reads CSVDLPRDAHNEQFF. In nucleotides, the CDR3 is TGCAGCGTTGATCTGCCCAGGGACGCCCACAATGAGCAGTTCTTC.

The rearrangement joins TRBV28 to TRBJ1-1; tentatively, D is TRBD1 (6 bases). The CDR3 length is 15 residues. V was clipped by 6 bases and J by 5 bases, with 19 bases between them. Germline CDR1 and CDR2: MDHEN and SYDVKM. CDR3 sequence (DNA): TGTGCCAGCAGCGGTATCGGGGGCGGTCGGACTGAAGCTTTCTTT. It yields the protein CASSGIGGGRTEAFF.

This clone was seen a handful of times. The rearrangement links TRBV5-4 to TRBJ1-2; D unresolved. The CDR3 totals 15 residues. V shed 0 bases and J shed 1 base, with 10 bases lying between them. Per germline, CDR1 SGHNT and CDR2 YYREEE (reference sequence). The DNA for the CDR3 is TGTGCCAGCAGCTTGGCGGGCGGGTTTAACTATGGCTACACCTTC. Translated: CASSLAGGFNYGYTF.

In this sample, this clone turned up many times. Different DNA sequences within this sample yield the same CDR3. The chain couples TRBV6-5 to TRBJ1-4; D gene uncertain. The CDR3 is 14 residues long. V lost 2 bases to trimming and J lost 0 bases, with 4 bases between them. The germline gives CDR1 MNHEY, CDR2 SVGAGI. The DNA for the CDR3 is TGTGCCAGCAGTTACCGGCCAACTAATGAAAAACTGTTTTTT. Translating gives CASSYRPTNEKLFF.

There are a few counts of this clone. This chain connects TRBV4-2 to TRBJ2-2; D not certain. Trimming pared 5 bases from V and 4 bases from J, leaving 11 bases between. This CDR3 contains 14 residues. Germline V gene data show CDR1 as LGHNA and CDR2 as YNFKEQ. Written as DNA, the CDR3 is TGTGCCAGCAGCTTAGTAGGCCTCACCGGGGAGCTGTTTTTT. Protein product: CASSLVGLTGELFF.

The chain links TRBV19 to TRBJ1-1; 7 nucleotides line up with TRBD1. The CDR3 length is 13 residues. J was trimmed by 9 bases and V by 3 bases; bases with no gene match: 7. The germline V gene encodes CDR1 LNHDA and CDR2 SQIVND (reference sequence). Written as DNA, the CDR3 is TGTGCCAGTAGTATTGGTCAAAGGGGGCAAGCTTTCTTT. This sequence encodes CASSIGQRGQAFF.

The table lists this clone with a few counts. The same CDR3 can be traced to other DNA sequences in this sample. The chain uses TRBV7-2 and TRBJ2-1; D gene unclear. The V gene lost 1 base and the J gene lost 0 bases, with 7 bases spanning the gap. CDR1 SGHTA and CDR2 FQGNSA come from the germline V gene. This CDR3 contains 15 residues. This CDR3 reads CASSLGVSSYNEQFF. The CDR3 region has the DNA TGTGCCAGCAGCTTAGGGGTTAGCTCCTACAATGAGCAGTTCTTC. Using reference TRBV7-2 and TRBJ2-1 for the parts outside the CDR3, the full variable domain is GAGVSQSPSNKVTEKGKDVELRCDPISGHTALYWYRQSLGQGLEFLIYFQGNSAPDKSGLPSDRFSAERTGGSVSTLTIQRTQQEDSAVYLCASSLGVSSYNEQFFGPGTRLTVL.

The chain joins TRBV7-9 to TRBJ2-5, with D unclear. The DNA matches TRBJ2-7 better at its end, which makes the J call doubtful. CDR3 length equals 11 residues. Germline values: CDR1 SEHNR, CDR2 FQNEAQ (reference sequence). DNA of the CDR3: TGTGCCAGCAGCGCTTGGTACGAGCAGTACTTC. It codes for CASSAWYEQYF.

This clone appeared a few times. The chain joins TRBV13 to TRBJ2-2, with 8 bases matching TRBD1. Germline trimming cut 6 bases from V and 5 bases from J; bases unmatched to any gene: 11. The germline V gene has CDR1 PRHDT and CDR2 FYEKMQ (reference sequence). The CDR3 spans 16 residues. This CDR3 is CASRRAGQGATGELFF. The CDR3 bases are TGTGCCAGCAGACGCGCGGGTCAGGGGGCAACCGGGGAGCTGTTTTTT.

This chain uses TRBV27 with TRBJ1-1; maybe TRBD1 (6 bases). CDR1 and CDR2 from the germline V gene are MNHEY and SMNVEV (reference sequence). With 4 bases removed from V and 1 base from J, the gap between germline ends came to 10 bases. The CDR3 covers 14 residues. The CDR3 loop is CASSSGTSNTEAFF. The CDR3 nucleotides are TGTGCCAGCAGTTCCGGGACATCGAACACTGAAGCTTTCTTT.

This chain connects TRBV2 to TRBJ2-6; no definite D call. With 7 bases removed from V and 6 bases from J, the gap between germline ends came to 4 bases. CDR1 SNHLY and CDR2 FYNNEI come from the germline V gene. CDR3 length: 11 amino acids. CDR3: CASMVANVLTF. The CDR3 coding sequence is TGTGCCAGCATGGTGGCCAACGTCCTGACTTTC.

This clone was recorded a few times. The chain recombines TRBV30 with TRBJ1-1; D is unclear. This CDR3 region has 13 residues. Trimming removed 2 bases at V and 4 bases at J, with 11 bases between. CDR1 is GTSNPN, CDR2 SVGIG, per germline (reference sequence). CDR3 loop: CAWSTTSGTEAFF. DNA of the CDR3: TGTGCCTGGAGTACGACCTCGGGCACTGAAGCTTTCTTT.

The V and J genes are TRBV7-2 and TRBJ2-5, with 9 bases that match TRBD1. The CDR3 has 13 amino acids. V lost 4 bases, J lost 4 bases, and 1 base stayed unmatched. The germline V gene encodes CDR1 SGHTA and CDR2 FQGNSA. This chain's CDR3 is CASSSTGGETQYF. In DNA form, the CDR3 reads TGTGCCAGCAGCTCGACAGGGGGAGAGACCCAGTACTTC.

This clone has just a few counts. J is TRBJ2-7 and V is TRBV7-2; D may be TRBD2 (5 bases). The CDR3 consists of 15 residues. V dropped 5 bases and J dropped 3 bases, with 17 bases sitting between them. Germline loops: CDR1 SGHTA, CDR2 FQGNSA. This chain's CDR3 is CASSPSSGSYYEQYF. Written as DNA, the CDR3 is TGTGCCAGCAGCCCCAGCAGCGGTTCCTACTACGAGCAGTACTTC.

This clone occurred a few times. Other DNA variants within this sample encode the same CDR3. The chain uses TRBV6-5 and TRBJ1-1; possibly TRBD1 for D (6 bases). With 0 bases removed from V and 6 bases from J, the gap between germline ends came to 17 bases. From germline, CDR1 is MNHEY and CDR2 SVGAGI. The CDR3 has 16 residues. In DNA, the CDR3 is TGTGCCAGCAGTTACTCGAGAGGGGGGGGGATGGCTGAAGCTTTCTTT. Amino acid sequence: CASSYSRGGGMAEAFF.

The V and J genes are TRBV5-1 and TRBJ2-1; D is ambiguous. Between the trimmed V and J ends, which lost 0 bases and 2 bases, there was a span of 15 bases. The CDR3 loop spans 17 amino acids. Germline V lookup: CDR1 SGHRS, CDR2 YFSETQ. As DNA, the CDR3 is TGCGCCAGCAGCTTGGGGGTGGGCCTAACTCCCTACAATGAGCAGTTCTTC. Protein: CASSLGVGLTPYNEQFF.

CDR3 protein: CASSSTGRETQYF. The CDR3 DNA reads as TGTGCCAGCAGTTCCACAGGGCGGGAGACCCAGTACTTC. The chain uses TRBV6-5 and TRBJ2-5, with a weak D call TRBD1 (6 bases). CDR3 length: 13 residues. V was clipped by 4 bases and J by 5 bases, with 11 bases between them. Germline CDR1 is MNHEY and CDR2 is SVGAGI.

This sequence joins TRBV7-6 and TRBJ1-3; D is perhaps TRBD1 (5 bases). The germline V and J ends were trimmed by 5 bases and 4 bases, with 12 bases remaining between them. This CDR3 is built from 14 residues. CDR1 and CDR2 (germline): SGHVS, FNYEAQ. CDR3 DNA sequence: TGTGCCAGCAGCCGAACCACAGGCGGAAACACCATATATTTT. It yields the protein CASSRTTGGNTIYF. The full variable domain, in which reference TRBV7-6 and TRBJ1-3 provide the parts outside the CDR3, is GAGVSQSPRYKVTKRGQDVALRCDPISGHVSLYWYRQALGQGPEFLTYFNYEAQQDKSGLPNDRFSAERPEGSISTLTIQRTEQRDSAMYRCASSRTTGGNTIYFGEGSWLTVV.

The chain recombines TRBV29-1 with TRBJ2-6; TRBD1 matches at 9 bases. V lost 6 bases and J lost 0; bases outside the gene matches: 6. The CDR3 sequence is 16 residues long. The germline V gene has CDR1 SQVTM and CDR2 ANQGSEA. This chain's CDR3 is CSVEGQGSSGANVLTF. The CDR3, as DNA: TGCAGCGTGGAGGGACAGGGTAGCTCTGGGGCCAACGTCCTGACTTTC.

The V and J genes are TRBV10-3 and TRBJ1-6; D is uncertain. The CDR3 has 13 amino acids. CDR1 is ENHRY, CDR2 SYGVKD, per germline. Trimming stripped 4 bases from V and 7 bases from J, with 8 bases between. The CDR3 region has the DNA TGTGCCATCAGTGTAGGTTACAATTCACCCCTCCACTTT. This translates into CAISVGYNSPLHF.

The J gene is TRBJ1-1, the V gene TRBV6-1; weak D call: TRBD1 (5 bases). V was cut by 0 bases and J by 3 bases, with 5 bases left in between. Germline V gives CDR1 MNHNS, CDR2 SASEGT. CDR3 length: 13 residues. The CDR3 loop reads CASSEAGDTEAFF. The CDR3 nucleotides are TGTGCCAGCAGTGAAGCGGGGGACACTGAAGCTTTCTTT.

This chain connects TRBV2 to TRBJ2-2; D tentatively reads TRBD1 or TRBD2 (5 bases each). The CDR3 totals 16 residues. Germline V gene lookup returns CDR1 SNHLY and CDR2 FYNNEI. Trimming stripped 4 bases from V and 3 bases from J, with 15 bases between. The CDR3 DNA reads TGTGCCAGCAGTGGGACCGGGGCGGTGGACACCGGGGAGCTGTTTTTT. Translating it yields CASSGTGAVDTGELFF.

This clone turned up a few times. CDR3 amino acids: CASSEQAWGVTDTQYF. For the CDR3, the DNA is TGTGCCAGCAGTGAACAGGCCTGGGGTGTTACGGATACGCAGTATTTT. The chain is built from TRBV6-1 and TRBJ2-3; the D is unclear. The CDR3 covers 16 residues. From germline, CDR1 is MNHNS and CDR2 SASEGT. The V and J ends lost 2 bases and 6 bases respectively, with 18 bases between them.

This clone was counted many times. The chain has TRBV6-4 and TRBJ2-1, with 9 bases identical to TRBD1. Trimming removed 6 bases from V and 6 bases from J; junction bases left unmatched: 12. Looked up from germline, CDR1 is MRHNA and CDR2 is SNTAGT. The CDR3 is made up of 16 amino acids. Here the CDR3 reads CASSDHTGGWPNEQFF. The CDR3 bases are TGTGCCAGCAGCGACCACACAGGGGGCTGGCCCAATGAGCAGTTCTTC.

The chain has TRBV2 and TRBJ2-3; D might be TRBD2 (6 bases). The CDR3 is made up of 14 amino acids. Trimming left V 3 bases short and J 0 bases short, with 7 bases between. Germline V lookup: CDR1 SNHLY, CDR2 FYNNEI. In DNA form, the CDR3 reads TGTGCCAGCAGTGAGCGGGGAAGCACAGATACGCAGTATTTT. Encoded protein: CASSERGSTDTQYF.